The source of this T cell receptor (beta chain) is a study of blood T cell repertoires in COVID-19. Study in general: COVID-19 samples, acute and convalescent, were from the United States, Italy and Spain. T cells, B-cell-depleted T cells, or PBMCs supplied cDNA or gDNA.

In the case of this clone: This CDR3 is also generated by other DNA sequences in the sample.

In the authors' workflow: Reference gene primers were amplified, and this amplification served to estimate nucleated cell counts. Sequencing used immunoSEQ multiplex PCR; TCRdb keeps in-frame clones, though not all of them. The V and J calls and the clone size are those of that table, but D and trimming were determined from the DNA. Seen here are 110,000 to 150,000 clones, more than 65% observed once, and the top ten hold about 4%. The CDR3 is 15 residues long. Germline V gives CDR1 MNHEY, CDR2 SVGAGI. Trimming at V came to 2 bases and at J to 2 bases, leaving 1 base not matched to a gene. The material sequenced was peripheral blood. This clonotype was obtained from a man in his sixties with acute or convalescent COVID-19. The gene calls are TRBV6-5 and TRBJ2-2; TRBD2 aligns across 8 bases. As DNA, the CDR3 is TGTGCCAGCAGTTACACTAGCGGAAACACCGGGGAGCTGTTTTTT. Encoded protein: CASSYTSGNTGELFF.